The T cell receptor beta chain described here comes from a study of post-analysis software for immune sequencing data. Study-wide context: Relapsing-remitting, secondary progressive and progressive-relapsing forms made up the multiple sclerosis disease courses.

Turning to this clonotype: Its antigen is undetermined.

Trimming took off 0 bases at V and 7 bases at J, with 7 bases between the two ends. CDR1 is DFQATT, CDR2 SNEGSKA, per germline (reference sequence). This CDR3 spans 11 amino acids. The study, taken as a whole, reports: Normalized Chao1 diversity in multiple sclerosis patients fell significantly below that of controls. The study found TRBV5-6, TRBV5-1 and TRBV20-1 among roughly 5 TRBV segments more frequent in patients than controls. Under F measure analysis, samples from one preparation batch co-clustered strongly.

Libraries were made from TCR beta cDNA, and they carried unique molecular identifiers. A single record per CDR3 protein comes from TCRdb applying MiXCR to the PCR reads. The sample consists of about 460,000 distinct CDR3 sequences, roughly 45% of them appearing once. Sequencing used blood. This receptor was taken from a girl aged 10-17 years with multiple sclerosis. The chain combines TRBV20-1 with TRBJ2-7; TRBD2 is a possible D gene (6 bases). CDR3 loop: CSARDAGEQYF. The CDR3 bases are TGCAGTGCTAGAGATGCGGGGGAGCAGTACTTC.